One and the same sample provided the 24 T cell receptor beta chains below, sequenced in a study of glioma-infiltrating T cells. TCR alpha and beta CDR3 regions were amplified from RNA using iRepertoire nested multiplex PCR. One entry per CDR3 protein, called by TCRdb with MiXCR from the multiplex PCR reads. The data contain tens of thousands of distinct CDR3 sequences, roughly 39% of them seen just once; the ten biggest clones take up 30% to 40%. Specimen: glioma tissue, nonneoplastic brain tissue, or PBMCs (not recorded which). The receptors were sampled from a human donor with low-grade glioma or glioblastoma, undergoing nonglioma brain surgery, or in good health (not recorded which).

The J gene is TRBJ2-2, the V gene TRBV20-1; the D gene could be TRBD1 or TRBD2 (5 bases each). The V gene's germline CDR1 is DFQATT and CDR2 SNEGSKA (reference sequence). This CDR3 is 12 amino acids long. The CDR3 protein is CSAKGTPGELFF. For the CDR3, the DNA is TGCAGCGCCAAAGGGACCCCCGGGGAGCTGTTTTTT.

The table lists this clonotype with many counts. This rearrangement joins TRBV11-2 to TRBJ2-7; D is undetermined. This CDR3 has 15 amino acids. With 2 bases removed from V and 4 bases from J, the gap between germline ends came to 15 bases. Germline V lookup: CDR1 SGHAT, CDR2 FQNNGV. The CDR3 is CASSLLSGSSYEQYF. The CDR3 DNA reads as TGTGCCAGCAGCTTACTTTCCGGTTCTTCATACGAGCAGTACTTC.

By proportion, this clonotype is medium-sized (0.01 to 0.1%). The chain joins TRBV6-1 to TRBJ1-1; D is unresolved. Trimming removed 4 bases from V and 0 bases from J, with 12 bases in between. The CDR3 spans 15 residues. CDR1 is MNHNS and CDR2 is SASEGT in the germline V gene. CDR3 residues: CASSVRRGLNTEAFF. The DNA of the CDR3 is TGTGCCAGCAGTGTGAGAAGAGGGCTGAACACTGAAGCTTTCTTT.

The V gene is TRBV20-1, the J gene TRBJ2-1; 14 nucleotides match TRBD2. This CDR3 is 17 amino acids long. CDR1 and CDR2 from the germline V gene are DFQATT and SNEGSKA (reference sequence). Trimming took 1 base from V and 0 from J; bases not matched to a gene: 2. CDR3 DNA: TGCAGTGCTAGAGGGGGGACTAGCGGGAGCTCCTACAATGAGCAGTTCTTC. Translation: CSARGGTSGSSYNEQFF.

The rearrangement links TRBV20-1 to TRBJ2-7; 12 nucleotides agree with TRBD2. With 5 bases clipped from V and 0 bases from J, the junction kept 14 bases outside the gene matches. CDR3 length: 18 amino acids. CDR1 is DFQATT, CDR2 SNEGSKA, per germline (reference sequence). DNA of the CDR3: TGCAGTGCTCGAGGGCGACTAGCGGGAGAGGTAATCTCCTACGAGCAGTACTTC. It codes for CSARGRLAGEVISYEQYF.

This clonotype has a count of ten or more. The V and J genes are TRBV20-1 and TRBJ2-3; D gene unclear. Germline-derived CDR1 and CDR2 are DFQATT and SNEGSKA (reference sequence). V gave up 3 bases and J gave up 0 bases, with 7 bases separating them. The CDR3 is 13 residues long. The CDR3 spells CSARKASTDTQYF. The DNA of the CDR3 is TGCAGTGCTAGGAAGGCTAGCACAGATACGCAGTATTTT.

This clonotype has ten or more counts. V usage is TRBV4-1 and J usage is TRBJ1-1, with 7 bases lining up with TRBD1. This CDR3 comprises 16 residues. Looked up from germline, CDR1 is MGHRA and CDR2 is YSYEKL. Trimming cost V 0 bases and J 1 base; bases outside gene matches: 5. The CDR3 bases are TGCGCCAGCAGCCAAGATGTGACAGGGAGGAACACTGAAGCTTTCTTT. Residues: CASSQDVTGRNTEAFF.

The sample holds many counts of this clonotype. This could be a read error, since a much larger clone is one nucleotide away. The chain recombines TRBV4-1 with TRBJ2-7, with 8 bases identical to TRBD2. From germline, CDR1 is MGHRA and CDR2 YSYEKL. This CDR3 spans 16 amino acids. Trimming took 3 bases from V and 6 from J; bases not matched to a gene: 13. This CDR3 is CASSQIQGRGAFEQYF. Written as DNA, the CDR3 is TGCGCCAGCAGCCAGATCCAAGGGCGGGGGGCTTTCGAGCAGTACTTC.

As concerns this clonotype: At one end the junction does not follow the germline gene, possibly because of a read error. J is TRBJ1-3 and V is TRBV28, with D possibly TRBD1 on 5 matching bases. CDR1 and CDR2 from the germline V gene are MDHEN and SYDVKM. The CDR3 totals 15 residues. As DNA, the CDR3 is TGTGCCAGCATTGGGACGTCTGGGGATGGAAACACCGTATACTTT. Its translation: CASIGTSGDGNTVYF.

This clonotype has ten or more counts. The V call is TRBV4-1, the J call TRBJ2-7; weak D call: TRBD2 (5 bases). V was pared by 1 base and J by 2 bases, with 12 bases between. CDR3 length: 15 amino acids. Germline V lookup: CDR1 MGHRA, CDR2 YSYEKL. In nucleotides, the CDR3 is TGCGCCAGCAGCCAAGGGGCAGGTAGCGCCTACGAGCAGTACTTC. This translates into CASSQGAGSAYEQYF.

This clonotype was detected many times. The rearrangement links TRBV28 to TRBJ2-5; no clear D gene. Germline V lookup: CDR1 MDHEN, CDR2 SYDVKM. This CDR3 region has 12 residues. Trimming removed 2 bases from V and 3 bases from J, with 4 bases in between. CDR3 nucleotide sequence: TGTGCCAGCAGTTTAAGGGAAGAGACCCAGTACTTC. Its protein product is CASSLREETQYF.

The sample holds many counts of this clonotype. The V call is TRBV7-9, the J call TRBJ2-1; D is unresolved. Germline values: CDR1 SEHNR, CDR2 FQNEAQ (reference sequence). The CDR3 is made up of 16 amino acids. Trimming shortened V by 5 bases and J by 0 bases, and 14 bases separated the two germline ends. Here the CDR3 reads CASSGRLRSSYNEQFF. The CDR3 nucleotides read TGTGCCAGCAGCGGGCGACTGAGAAGCTCCTACAATGAGCAGTTCTTC.

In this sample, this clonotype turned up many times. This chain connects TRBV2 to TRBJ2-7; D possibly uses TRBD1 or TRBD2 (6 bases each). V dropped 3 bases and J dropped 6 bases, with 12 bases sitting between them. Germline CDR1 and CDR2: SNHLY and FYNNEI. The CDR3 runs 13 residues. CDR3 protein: CASSDNGGPEQYF. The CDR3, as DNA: TGTGCCAGCAGTGATAACGGGGGCCCCGAGCAGTACTTC.

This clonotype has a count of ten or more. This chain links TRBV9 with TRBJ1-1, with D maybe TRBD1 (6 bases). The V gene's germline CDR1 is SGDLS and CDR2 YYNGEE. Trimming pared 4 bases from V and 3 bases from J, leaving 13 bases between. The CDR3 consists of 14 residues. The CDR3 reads CASSPFHRDTEAFF. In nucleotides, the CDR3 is TGTGCCAGCAGCCCATTTCACAGGGACACTGAAGCTTTCTTT.

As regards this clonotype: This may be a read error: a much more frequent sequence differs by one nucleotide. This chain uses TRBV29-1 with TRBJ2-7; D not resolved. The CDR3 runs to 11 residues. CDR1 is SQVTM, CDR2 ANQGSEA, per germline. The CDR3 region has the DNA TGCAGCGTTGAAGTGGGCTACGATCAGTACTTC. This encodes CSVEVGYDQYF.

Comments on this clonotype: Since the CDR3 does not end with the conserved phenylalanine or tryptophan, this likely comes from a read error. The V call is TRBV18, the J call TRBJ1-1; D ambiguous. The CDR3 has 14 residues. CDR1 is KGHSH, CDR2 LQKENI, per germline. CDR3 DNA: TGTGCTAGCTCATCCTCCGGGAAGAACGCTGAAGCTTTCCTT. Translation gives CASSSSGKNAEAFL.

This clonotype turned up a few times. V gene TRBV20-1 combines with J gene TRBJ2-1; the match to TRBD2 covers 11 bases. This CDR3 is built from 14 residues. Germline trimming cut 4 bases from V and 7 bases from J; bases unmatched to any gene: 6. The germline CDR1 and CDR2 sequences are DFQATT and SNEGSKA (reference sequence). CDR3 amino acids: CSATPIAGGNEQFF. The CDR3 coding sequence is TGCAGTGCTACTCCCATAGCGGGGGGGAATGAGCAGTTCTTC.

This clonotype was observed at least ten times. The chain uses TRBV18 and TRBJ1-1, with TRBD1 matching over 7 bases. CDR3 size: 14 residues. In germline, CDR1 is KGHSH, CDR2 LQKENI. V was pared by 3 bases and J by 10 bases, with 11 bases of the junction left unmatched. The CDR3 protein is CASSPPTGPWGAFF. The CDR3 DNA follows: TGTGCCAGCTCACCCCCGACAGGGCCGTGGGGAGCTTTCTTT.

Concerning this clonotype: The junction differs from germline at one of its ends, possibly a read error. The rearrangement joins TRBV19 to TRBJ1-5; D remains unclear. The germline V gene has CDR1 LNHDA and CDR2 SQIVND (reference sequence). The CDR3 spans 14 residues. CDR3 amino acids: CASIISDFSQPQHF. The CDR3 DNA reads TGTGCCAGTATTATATCAGATTTCAGTCAGCCCCAGCATTTT. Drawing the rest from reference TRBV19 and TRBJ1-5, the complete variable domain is DGGITQSPKYLFRKEGQNVTLSCEQNLNHDAMYWYRQDPGQGLRLIYYSQIVNDFQKGDIAEGYSVSREKKESFPLTVTSAQKNPTAFYLCASIISDFSQPQHFGDGTRLSIL.

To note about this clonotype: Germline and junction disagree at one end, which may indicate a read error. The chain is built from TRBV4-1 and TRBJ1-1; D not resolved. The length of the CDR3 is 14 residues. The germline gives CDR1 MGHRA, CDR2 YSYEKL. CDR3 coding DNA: TGCGCCAGCAGCGGTAGACCGGTGAACACTGGAGCTTTCTTT. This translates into CASSGRPVNTGAFF.

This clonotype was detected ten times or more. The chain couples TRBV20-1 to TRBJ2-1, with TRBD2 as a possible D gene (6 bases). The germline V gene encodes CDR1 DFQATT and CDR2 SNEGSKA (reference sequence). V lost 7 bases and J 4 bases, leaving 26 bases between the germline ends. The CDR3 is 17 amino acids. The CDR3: CSVKKHPGDVGYNEQFF. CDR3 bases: TGCAGTGTTAAAAAACATCCGGGGGATGTAGGGTACAATGAGCAGTTCTTC.

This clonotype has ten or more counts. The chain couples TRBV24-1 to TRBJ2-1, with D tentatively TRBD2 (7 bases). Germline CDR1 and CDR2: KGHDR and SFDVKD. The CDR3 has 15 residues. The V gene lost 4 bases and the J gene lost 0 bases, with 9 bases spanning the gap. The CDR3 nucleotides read TGTGCCACCAGTGAGCGGGGGCTCTCCTACAATGAGCAGTTCTTC. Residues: CATSERGLSYNEQFF.

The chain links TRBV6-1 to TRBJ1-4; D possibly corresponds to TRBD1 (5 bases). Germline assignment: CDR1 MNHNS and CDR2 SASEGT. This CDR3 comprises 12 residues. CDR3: CDRRGTNEKLFF. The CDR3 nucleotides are TGTGACAGACGGGGGACTAATGAAAAACTGTTTTTT.

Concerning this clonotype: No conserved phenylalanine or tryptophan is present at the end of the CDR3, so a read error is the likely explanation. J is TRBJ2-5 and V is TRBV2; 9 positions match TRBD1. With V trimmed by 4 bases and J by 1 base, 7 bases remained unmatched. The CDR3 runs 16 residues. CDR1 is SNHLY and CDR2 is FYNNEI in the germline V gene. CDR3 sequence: CASSARSTGGQETQYL. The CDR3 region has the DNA TGTGCCAGCAGTGCAAGATCGACAGGGGGCCAAGAGACCCAGTACCTC.